This T cell receptor beta chain was obtained from a study of control samples from healthy donors and cancer patients. Some clones are missing from TCRdb's copy, which holds only in-frame ones; the method was immunoSEQ multiplex PCR. In the table there are 200,000 to 250,000 clones, roughly 94% of which are singletons. Trimming removed 3 bases from V and 5 bases from J, with 16 bases in between. This CDR3 region has 15 residues. The germline V gene has CDR1 KGHSH and CDR2 LQKENI. The chain combines TRBV18 with TRBJ2-5; D is tentatively TRBD1 or TRBD2 (6 bases each). The receptor was derived from a man in his fifties in good health. Sequencing was carried out using blood. The DNA for the CDR3 is TGTGCCAGCTCACCCGCCGACGGGGGCCTGGAGACCCAGTACTTC. Translation gives CASSPADGGLETQYF.